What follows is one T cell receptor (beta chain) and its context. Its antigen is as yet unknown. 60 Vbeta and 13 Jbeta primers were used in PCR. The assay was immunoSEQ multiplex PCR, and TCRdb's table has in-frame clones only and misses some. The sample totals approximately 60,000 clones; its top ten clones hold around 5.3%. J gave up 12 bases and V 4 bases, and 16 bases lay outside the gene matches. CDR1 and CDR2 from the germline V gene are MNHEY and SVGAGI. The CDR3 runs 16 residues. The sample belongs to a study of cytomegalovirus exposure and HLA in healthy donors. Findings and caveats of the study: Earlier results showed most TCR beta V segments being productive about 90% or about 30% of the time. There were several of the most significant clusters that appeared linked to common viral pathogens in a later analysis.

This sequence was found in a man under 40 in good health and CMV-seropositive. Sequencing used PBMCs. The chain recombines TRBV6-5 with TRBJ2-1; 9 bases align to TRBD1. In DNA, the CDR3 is TGTGCCAGCAGTTCCCAGTTGGGACAGGGAGGGCATGGGCAGTTCTTC. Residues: CASSSQLGQGGHGQFF.